The subject of this entry is one TCR beta chain. Its antigen remains unidentified. Together with a sample-barcoded 5' primer, a J-beta primer mix was included in a second PCR lasting 7 to 11 cycles. Using its own MiXCR run on the 5' RACE reads, TCRdb lists one record per CDR3 protein. The sample shows around 970,000 distinct CDR3 sequences, roughly 50% of them seen only once. The sample originates from a study of blood T cells in healthy people across ages. Study outcomes and limitations: Roughly linearly, TCR beta diversity per million T cells fell as age increased.

The source is a woman aged 60-75 years in good health. The sample was blood.

CDR3 protein: CASSLTTSGTTDTQYF. DNA of the CDR3: TGCGCCAGCAGCTTGACTACTAGCGGCACCACAGATACGCAGTATTTT. This rearrangement joins TRBV5-1 to TRBJ2-3, with 8 bases aligning to TRBD2. This CDR3 is 16 amino acids long. Germline V CDR1 and CDR2: SGHRS, YFSETQ. V was clipped by 1 base and J by 2 bases; unmatched bases: 6.